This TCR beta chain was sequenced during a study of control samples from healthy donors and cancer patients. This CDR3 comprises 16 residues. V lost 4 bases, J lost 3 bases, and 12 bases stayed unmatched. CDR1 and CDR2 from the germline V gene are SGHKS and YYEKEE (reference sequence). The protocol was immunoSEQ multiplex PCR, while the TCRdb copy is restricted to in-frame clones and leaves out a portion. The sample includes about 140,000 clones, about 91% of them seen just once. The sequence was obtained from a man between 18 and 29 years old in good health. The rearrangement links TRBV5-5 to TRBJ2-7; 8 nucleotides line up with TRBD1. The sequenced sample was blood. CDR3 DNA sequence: TGTGCCAGCAGCCCAGACAGGGGTGAGCACTACTACGAGCAGTACTTC. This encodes CASSPDRGEHYYEQYF. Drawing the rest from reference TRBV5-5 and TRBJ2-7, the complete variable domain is DAGVTQSPTHLIKTRGQQVTLRCSPISGHKSVSWYQQVLGQGPQFIFQYYEKEERGRGNFPDRFSARQFPNYSSELNVNALLLGDSALYLCASSPDRGEHYYEQYFGPGTRLTVT.